This TCR beta chain emerged from a study of blood T cell repertoires in COVID-19. Study overall: The United States, Italy and Spain provided the acute and convalescent COVID-19 samples.

The CDR3 totals 14 residues. Trimming removed 2 bases at V and 5 bases at J, with 12 bases between. The germline V gene encodes CDR1 LGHDT and CDR2 YNNKEL (reference sequence). As originally analysed: Quantification of nucleated cells was approximated via reference gene primer amplification. This table comes from immunoSEQ multiplex PCR, and its TCRdb copy is limited to in-frame clones, with some not included. That table is the source of V, J and clone size, and D and trimming were worked out from the DNA. The top ten hold under 2% of the sample, which has 250,000 or so clones, almost 85% seen once. The chain carries TRBV3-1 (or the pseudogene TRBV3-2) and TRBJ2-5, with D possibly TRBD2 on 5 matching bases. The sequence derives from a woman aged 80 or over with acute or convalescent COVID-19. The sequenced sample consisted of peripheral blood. CDR3 residues: CASSQRTVGETQYF. The DNA for the CDR3 is TGTGCCAGCAGCCAACGGACTGTCGGGGAGACCCAGTACTTC.